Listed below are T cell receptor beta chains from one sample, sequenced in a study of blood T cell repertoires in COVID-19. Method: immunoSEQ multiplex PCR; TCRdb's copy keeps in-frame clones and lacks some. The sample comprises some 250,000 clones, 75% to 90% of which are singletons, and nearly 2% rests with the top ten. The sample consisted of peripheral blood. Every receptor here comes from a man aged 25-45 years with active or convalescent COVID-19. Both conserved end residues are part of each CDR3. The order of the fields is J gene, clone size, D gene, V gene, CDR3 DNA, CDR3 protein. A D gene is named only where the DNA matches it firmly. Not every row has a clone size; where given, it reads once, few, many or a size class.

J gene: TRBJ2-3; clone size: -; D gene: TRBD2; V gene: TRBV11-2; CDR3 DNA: TGTGCCAGCAGCCAAGGCGGGGGGGGCAGGGATACGCAGTATTTT; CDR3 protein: CASSQGGGGRDTQYF
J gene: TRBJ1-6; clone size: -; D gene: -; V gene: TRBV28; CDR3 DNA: TGTGCCAGCACCACGTTGGCTCCCTATAATTCACCCCTCCACTTT; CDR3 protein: CASTTLAPYNSPLHF
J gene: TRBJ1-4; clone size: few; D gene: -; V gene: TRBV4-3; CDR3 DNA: TGCGCCAGCAGTCCTCAGGGGAGCGGAACTAATGAAAAACTGTTTTTT; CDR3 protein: CASSPQGSGTNEKLFF
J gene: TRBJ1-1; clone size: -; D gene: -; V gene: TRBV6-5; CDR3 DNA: TGTGCCAGCAGTTACTCAGGAGGGGAAAACACTGAAGCTTTCTTT; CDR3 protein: CASSYSGGENTEAFF
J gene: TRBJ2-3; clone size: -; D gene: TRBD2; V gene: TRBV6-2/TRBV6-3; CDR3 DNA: TGTGCCAGCAGCTCTAACTCGGACACTAGCGGGGGTTTTAATACGCAGTATTTT; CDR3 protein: CASSSNSDTSGGFNTQYF
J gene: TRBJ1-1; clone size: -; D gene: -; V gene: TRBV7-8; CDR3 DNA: TGTGCCAGCAGCACCTTGGGGAGCAACACTGAAGCTTTCTTT; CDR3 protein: CASSTLGSNTEAFF
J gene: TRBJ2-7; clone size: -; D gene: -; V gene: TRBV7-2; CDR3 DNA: TGTGCCAGCAGCTTAGGTCTGGCAGGGCTCTGGCGGGAGCAGTACTTC; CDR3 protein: CASSLGLAGLWREQYF
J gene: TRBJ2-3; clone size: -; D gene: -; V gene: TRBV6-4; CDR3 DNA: TGTGCCAGCAGTGGAGGTTCGGAGGGGACGCAGTATTTT; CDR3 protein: CASSGGSEGTQYF
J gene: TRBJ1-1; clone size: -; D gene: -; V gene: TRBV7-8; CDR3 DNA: TGTGCCAGCAGTAACACGAACACTGAAGCTTTCTTT; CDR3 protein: CASSNTNTEAFF
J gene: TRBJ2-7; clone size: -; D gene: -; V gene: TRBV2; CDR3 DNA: TGTGCCAGCAGTGTCTGGGGGGGGCTCGACGAGCAGTACTTC; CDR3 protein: CASSVWGGLDEQYF
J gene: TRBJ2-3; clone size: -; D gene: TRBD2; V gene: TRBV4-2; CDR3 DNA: TGTGCCAGCAGCCAAGAGTGGACTAGCGGGACCGATACGCAGTATTTT; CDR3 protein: CASSQEWTSGTDTQYF
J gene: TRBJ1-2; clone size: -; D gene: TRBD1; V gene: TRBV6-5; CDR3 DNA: TGTGCCAGCAGCCGGACAGGGGATGGCTACACCTTC; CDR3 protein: CASSRTGDGYTF
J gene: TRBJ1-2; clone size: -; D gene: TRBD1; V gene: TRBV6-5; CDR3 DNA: TGTGCCACCGAGACAGGGGAACGCGACTATGGCTACACCTTC; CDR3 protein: CATETGERDYGYTF
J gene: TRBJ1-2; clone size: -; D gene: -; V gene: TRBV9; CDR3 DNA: TGTGCCAGCAGGGGAGCCAACTCTGAAGGCTACACCTTC; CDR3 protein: CASRGANSEGYTF
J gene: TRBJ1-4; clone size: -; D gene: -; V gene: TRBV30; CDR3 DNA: TGTGCCTGGAGTTCGGGGTATGAAAAACTGTTTTTT; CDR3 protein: CAWSSGYEKLFF
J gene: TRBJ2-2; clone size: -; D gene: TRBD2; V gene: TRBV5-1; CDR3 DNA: TGCGCCAGCAGCTTGGATAGCGGGGGCAACACCGGGGAGCTGTTTTTT; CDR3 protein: CASSLDSGGNTGELFF
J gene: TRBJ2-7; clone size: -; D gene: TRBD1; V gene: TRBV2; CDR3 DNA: TGTGCCAGCACCGGGACAGGGAGCTCCTACGAGCAGTACTTC; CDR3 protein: CASTGTGSSYEQYF
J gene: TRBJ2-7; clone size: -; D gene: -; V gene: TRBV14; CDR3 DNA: TGTGCCAGCAGCCAAGCAAACTACGAGCAGTACTTC; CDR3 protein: CASSQANYEQYF
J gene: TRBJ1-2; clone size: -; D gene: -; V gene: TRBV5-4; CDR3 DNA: TGTGCCAGCACCAATAACAGGGATGGCTACACCTTC; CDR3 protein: CASTNNRDGYTF
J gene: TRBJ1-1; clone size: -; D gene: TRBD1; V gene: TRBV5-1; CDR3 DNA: TGCGCCAGCAGCTTGCTGACAGGGGAGATGAACACTGAAGCTTTCTTT; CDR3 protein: CASSLLTGEMNTEAFF
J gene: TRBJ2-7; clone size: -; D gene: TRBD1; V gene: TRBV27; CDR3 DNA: TGTGCCAGCAGTTCCACCGGGACAGGGTTCTACGAGCAGTACTTC; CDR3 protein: CASSSTGTGFYEQYF
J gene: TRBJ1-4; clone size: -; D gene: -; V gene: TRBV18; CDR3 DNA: TGTGCCAGCTCCCTCGGGGCAGGGGAAGTGGAAAAACTGTTTTTT; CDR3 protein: CASSLGAGEVEKLFF
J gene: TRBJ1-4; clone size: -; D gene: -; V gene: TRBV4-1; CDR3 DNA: TGCGCCAGCACCCTATTGCCCGGAAGGGGTGAAAAACTGTTTTTT; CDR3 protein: CASTLLPGRGEKLFF
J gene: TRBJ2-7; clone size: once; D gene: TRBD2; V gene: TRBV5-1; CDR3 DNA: TGCGCCAGCAGCCCCCGGGAGGGCACCTACGAGCAGTACTTC; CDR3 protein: CASSPREGTYEQYF
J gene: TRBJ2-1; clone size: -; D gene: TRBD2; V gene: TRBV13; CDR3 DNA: TGTGCCAGCAGCCCTAGTCTCAGAGCGCTAGCGGGGGGTTACAATGAGCAGTTCTTC; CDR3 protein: CASSPSLRALAGGYNEQFF
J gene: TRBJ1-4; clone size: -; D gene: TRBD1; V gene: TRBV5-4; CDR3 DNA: TGTGCCAGCAGCTCGTGGGACAGCTCTAATGAAAAACTGTTTTTT; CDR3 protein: CASSSWDSSNEKLFF
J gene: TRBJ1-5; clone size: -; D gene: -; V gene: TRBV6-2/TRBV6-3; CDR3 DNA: TGTGCCAGCAGTGACAGTTTCAAGCCCCAGCATTTT; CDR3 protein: CASSDSFKPQHF
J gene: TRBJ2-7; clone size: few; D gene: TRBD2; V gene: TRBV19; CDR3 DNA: TGTGCCAGTAGTATGGGGCCCGCCGGGGGGGCCGGGTACGAGCAGTACTTC; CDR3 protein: CASSMGPAGGAGYEQYF
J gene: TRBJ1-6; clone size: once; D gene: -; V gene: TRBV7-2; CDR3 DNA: TGTGCCAGCAGCTTTGCCCAGGGGACTTCACCCCTCCACTTT; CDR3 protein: CASSFAQGTSPLHF
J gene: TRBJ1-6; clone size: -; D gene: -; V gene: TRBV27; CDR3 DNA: TGTGCCAGCAGTTTATTCGGGGGTGATTCACCCCTCCACTTT; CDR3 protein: CASSLFGGDSPLHF
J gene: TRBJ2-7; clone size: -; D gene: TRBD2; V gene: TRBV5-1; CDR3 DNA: TGCGCCAGTAAGCGGGGGGATAACTACGAGCAGTACTTC; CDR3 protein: CASKRGDNYEQYF
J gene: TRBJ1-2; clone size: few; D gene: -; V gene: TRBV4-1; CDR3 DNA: TGCGCCAGCAGCCAAGAATTCAGAAGAGGCTATGGCTACACCTTC; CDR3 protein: CASSQEFRRGYGYTF
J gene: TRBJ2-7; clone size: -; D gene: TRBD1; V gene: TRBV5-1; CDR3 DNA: TGCGCCAGCAGCTTGGGGACAGGGGACGAGCAGTACTTC; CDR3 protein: CASSLGTGDEQYF
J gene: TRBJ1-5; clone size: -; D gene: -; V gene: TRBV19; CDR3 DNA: TGTGCCAGTAGAAGAGAAGTATCCTTGCGGCCCCAGCATTTT; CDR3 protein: CASRREVSLRPQHF
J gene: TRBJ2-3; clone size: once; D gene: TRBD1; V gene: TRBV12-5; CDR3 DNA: TGTGCTAGTGGTTTGGTACTTAGGGGGCTTTCAATCCGACAGACTTGGAGCACAGATACGCAGTATTTT; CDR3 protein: CASGLVLRGLSIRQTWSTDTQYF
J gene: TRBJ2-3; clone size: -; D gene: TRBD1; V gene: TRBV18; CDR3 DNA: TGTGCCAGCTCACCTCTTGAGACAGGGTCCACAGATACGCAGTATTTT; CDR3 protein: CASSPLETGSTDTQYF
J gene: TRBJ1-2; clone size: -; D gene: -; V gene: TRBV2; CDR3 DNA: TGTGCCAGCAGTGAATATATTTACTATGGCTACACCTTC; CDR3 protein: CASSEYIYYGYTF
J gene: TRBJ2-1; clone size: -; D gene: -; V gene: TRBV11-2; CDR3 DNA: TGTGCCAGCAGCATGGCAGGGGTTTTGTTTTTCGATGAGCAGTTCTTC; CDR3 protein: CASSMAGVLFFDEQFF
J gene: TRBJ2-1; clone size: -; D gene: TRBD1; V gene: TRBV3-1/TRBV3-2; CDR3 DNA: TGTGCCAGCAGCCCCCGGACAGGGGGGCGCGCCTGGAGGACAAATGAGCAGTTCTTC; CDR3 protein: CASSPRTGGRAWRTNEQFF
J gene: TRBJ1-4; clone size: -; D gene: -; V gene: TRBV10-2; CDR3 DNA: TGCGCCAGCGCGACAGGTATTAATGAAAAACTGTTTTTT; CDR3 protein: CASATGINEKLFF
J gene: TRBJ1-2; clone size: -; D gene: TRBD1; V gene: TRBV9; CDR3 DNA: TGTGCCAGCAGCGTCTCGGGACAGCCCTATGGCTACACCTTC; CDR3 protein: CASSVSGQPYGYTF
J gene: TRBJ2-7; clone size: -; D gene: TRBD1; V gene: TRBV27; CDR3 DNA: TGTGCCAGCAGTTCCCGGACAGGGAAATACGAGCAGTACTTC; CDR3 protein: CASSSRTGKYEQYF
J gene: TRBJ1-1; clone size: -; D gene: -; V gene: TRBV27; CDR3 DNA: TGTGCCAGCGCGGACAGAACGAACACTGAAGCTTTCTTT; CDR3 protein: CASADRTNTEAFF
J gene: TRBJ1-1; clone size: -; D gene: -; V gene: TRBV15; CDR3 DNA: TGTGCCACCAGCAGACCCTCGGTGGGGGGGAGCACTGAAGCTTTCTTT; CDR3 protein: CATSRPSVGGSTEAFF
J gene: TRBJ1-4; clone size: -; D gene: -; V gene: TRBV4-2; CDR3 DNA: TGTGCCAGCAGCCAAGGGCTTATCAGGCCCCCGCTGCGGGGGGATAGGGAAAAACTGTTTTTT; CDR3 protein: CASSQGLIRPPLRGDREKLFF
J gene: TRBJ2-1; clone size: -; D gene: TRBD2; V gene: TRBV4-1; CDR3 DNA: TGCGCCAGCAGCCAAGGGCAAGCGGGGGAATTCAGTGAGCAGTTCTTC; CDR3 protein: CASSQGQAGEFSEQFF
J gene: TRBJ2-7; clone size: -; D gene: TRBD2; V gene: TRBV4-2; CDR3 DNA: TGTGCCAGCAGCCGCCCTAGCGGGGAGTCCTACGAGCAGTACTTC; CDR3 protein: CASSRPSGESYEQYF
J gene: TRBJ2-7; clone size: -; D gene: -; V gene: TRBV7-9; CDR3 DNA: TGTGCCAGCAGCTTAGATCCGGGATCCTACGAGCAGTACTTC; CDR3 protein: CASSLDPGSYEQYF
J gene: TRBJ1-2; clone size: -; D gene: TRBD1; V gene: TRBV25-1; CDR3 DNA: TGTGCCAGCAGCCGGGACAGGGGGCTCCATGGCTACACCTTC; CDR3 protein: CASSRDRGLHGYTF
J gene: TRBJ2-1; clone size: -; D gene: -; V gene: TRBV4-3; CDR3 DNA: TGCGCCAGCAGCCAGGGGACTGGCCCCAATGAGCAGTTCTTC; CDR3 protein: CASSQGTGPNEQFF
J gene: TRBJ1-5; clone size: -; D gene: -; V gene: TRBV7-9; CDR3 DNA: TGTGCCAGCAGCCTAAAAAGTACAGATAGCAATCAGCCCCAGCATTTT; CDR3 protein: CASSLKSTDSNQPQHF
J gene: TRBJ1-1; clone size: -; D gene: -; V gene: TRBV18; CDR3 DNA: TGTGCCAGCTCACCCGAGACGGGGGGCACTGAAGCTTTCTTT; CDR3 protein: CASSPETGGTEAFF
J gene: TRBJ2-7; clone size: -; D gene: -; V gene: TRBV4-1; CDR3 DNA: TGCGCCAGCAGCCAAGAAACGGGGATCGCTAACTACGAGCAGTACTTC; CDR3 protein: CASSQETGIANYEQYF
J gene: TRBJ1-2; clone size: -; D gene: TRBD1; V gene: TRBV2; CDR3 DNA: TGTGCCAGCAGTGGACAGGGGAACGGTGGCTACACCTTC; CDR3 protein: CASSGQGNGGYTF